The present TCR beta chain was sequenced within a study of blood T cell repertoires in COVID-19. CDR1 is MNHEY and CDR2 is SMNVEV in the germline V gene (reference sequence). This CDR3 contains 16 residues. V was clipped by 2 bases and J by 5 bases; unmatched bases: 9. As handled by the study authors: Reference gene primer amplification gave nucleated cell count estimates. This table comes from immunoSEQ multiplex PCR, and its TCRdb copy is limited to in-frame clones, with some not included. That table supplies the V and J calls and clone size; D and trimming were determined from the DNA. The sample includes more than 50,000 clones, about three quarters seen only once; the top ten take about 40%.

The TCR comes from a man between 65 and 85 years old with active or convalescent COVID-19. The material sequenced was peripheral blood. This rearrangement joins TRBV27 to TRBJ1-1; 9 nucleotides line up with TRBD1. The CDR3 is CASSLRGDRAGTEAFF. In DNA, the CDR3 is TGTGCCAGCAGTTTAAGAGGGGACAGGGCTGGGACTGAAGCTTTCTTT.